Sequencing of this TCR beta chain was carried out in a study of T cells after yellow fever vaccination. TCRdb itself ran the 5' RACE reads through MiXCR, one entry per CDR3 protein. The repertoire includes 230,000 or so distinct CDR3 sequences, roughly 6.3% of them detected once, and approximately 1% sits in the top ten. This clonotype showed up just a few times. Its antigen is not known. General study results and limits: Reappearing after the booster were most of the clones from primary vaccination (about 96% CD4, approximately 86% CD8).

The clonotype originates from a man aged 25-45 years who received the YFV17D yellow fever vaccine. Sequences were derived from CD4+ T cells sorted from PBMCs, sampled on the day of the yellow fever booster vaccination.

The CDR3 reads CASSPLLARRGTDTQYF. The CDR3 region has the DNA TGTGCCAGCTCACCACTTCTCGCTCGACGGGGTACAGATACGCAGTATTTT. The chain combines TRBV18 with TRBJ2-3; TRBD2 is a possible D gene (5 bases). Per germline, CDR1 KGHSH and CDR2 LQKENI. V was cut by 1 base and J by 3 bases, with 17 bases left in between. The CDR3 loop spans 17 amino acids.